A single sample gave rise to the 26 T cell receptor beta chains below, sequenced in a study of T cells in Graves' hyperthyroidism and ophthalmopathy. What was amplified from RNA transcripts were TCR beta CDR3 regions. HTBI primers drove first-round RT-PCR of the TCR CDR3. In TCRdb, the multiplex PCR reads were re-called with MiXCR into one record per CDR3 protein. This sample yields 700,000 or so distinct CDR3 sequences, of which 14% are seen a single time; approximately 12% belongs to the top ten. The source material was blood. All receptors come from a woman aged 50 to 60 with Graves' ophthalmopathy.

This clonotype was found once. The genes are TRBV2 and TRBJ1-3; D unresolved. The CDR3 has 14 amino acids. The V gene's germline CDR1 is SNHLY and CDR2 FYNNEI. V gave up 4 bases and J gave up 0 bases, with 7 bases separating them. CDR3 coding DNA: TGTGCCAGCAGTGTTGGGAGCTCTGGAAACACCATATATTTT. This sequence encodes CASSVGSSGNTIYF.

This clonotype was recorded many times. The chain carries TRBV28 and TRBJ2-3; 9 bases are a match to TRBD2. The ends lost 3 bases at V and 0 bases at J; junction bases unmatched: 10. CDR3 length: 18 amino acids. Germline CDR1 MDHEN, CDR2 SYDVKM. The CDR3 protein is CASSFPGSGSRSTDTQYF. In DNA, the CDR3 is TGTGCCAGCAGTTTTCCTGGTAGCGGGAGTCGGAGCACAGATACGCAGTATTTT.

The sample holds many counts of this clonotype. The rearrangement joins TRBV5-1 to TRBJ2-3, with a weak D call TRBD1 (5 bases). This CDR3 spans 14 amino acids. The ends were cut back, 4 bases at V and 3 bases at J, with 12 bases in the middle. Per the germline V gene, CDR1 is SGHRS and CDR2 is YFSETQ. CDR3 nucleotides: TGCGCCAGCAGCGACCCGTCAGGGACAGATACGCAGTATTTT. As protein: CASSDPSGTDTQYF.

J is TRBJ1-1 and V is TRBV29-1, with D perhaps matching TRBD1 (5 bases). Germline V gene sequence: CDR1 SQVTM, CDR2 ANQGSEA. Trimming stripped 7 bases from V and 3 bases from J, with 12 bases between. This CDR3 region has 12 residues. The DNA of the CDR3 is TGCAGCGCAAGGGGCGGGCACACTGAAGCTTTCTTT. Protein sequence: CSARGGHTEAFF.

This clonotype appeared many times. V and J are TRBV30 and TRBJ2-7; D gene unclear. V was clipped by 3 bases and J by 0 bases, with 12 bases between them. CDR1 is GTSNPN and CDR2 is SVGIG in the germline V gene (reference sequence). This CDR3 has 14 amino acids. CDR3 loop: CAWSPSPLSYEQYF. The CDR3 region has the DNA TGTGCCTGGAGCCCCAGTCCCCTCTCCTACGAGCAGTACTTC.

V and J are TRBV25-1 and TRBJ1-2, with D uncertain. This CDR3 contains 11 residues. Trimming removed 4 bases from V and 7 bases from J, with 7 bases in between. Looked up from germline, CDR1 is MGHDK and CDR2 is SYGVNS. In nucleotides, the CDR3 is TGTGCCAGCAGTGTCGGGTCTGGCTACACCTTC. This gives the protein CASSVGSGYTF.

This clonotype was seen at least ten times. The chain links TRBV4-2 to TRBJ1-2; D is undetermined. This CDR3 has 14 amino acids. Germline CDR1 LGHNA, CDR2 YNFKEQ. Trimming shortened V by 1 base and J by 6 bases, and 12 bases separated the two germline ends. In nucleotides, the CDR3 is TGTGCCAGCAGCCAAGCTGGAGGGAGGGATGGCTACACCTTC. It is translated as CASSQAGGRDGYTF.

This chain uses TRBV5-1 with TRBJ2-1, with TRBD2 as a possible D gene (6 bases). Trimming took 4 bases from V and 2 from J, leaving 16 bases between them. The CDR3 has 16 residues. Looked up from germline, CDR1 is SGHRS and CDR2 is YFSETQ. Here the CDR3 reads CASSPIRDSTYNEQFF. DNA of the CDR3: TGCGCCAGCAGCCCAATCCGGGACTCCACCTACAATGAGCAGTTCTTC.

The J gene is TRBJ1-5, the V gene TRBV6-2 or TRBV6-3; possible D gene TRBD1, 6 bases. This CDR3 comprises 14 residues. Per the germline V gene, CDR1 is MNHEY and CDR2 is SVGEGT. Trimming removed 7 bases from V and 3 bases from J, with 13 bases in between. The CDR3 sequence is CASKQTGSNQPQHF. DNA for the CDR3: TGTGCCAGCAAGCAAACAGGGTCCAATCAGCCCCAGCATTTT.

This sequence joins TRBV12-3 or TRBV12-4 and TRBJ2-5; no firm D call. The CDR3 consists of 12 residues. The V and J ends lost 6 bases and 4 bases respectively, with 9 bases between them. CDR3: CASRGIGETQYF. CDR3 DNA sequence: TGTGCCAGCAGGGGTATAGGAGAGACCCAGTACTTC.

This clonotype was seen at least ten times. V and J are TRBV5-1 and TRBJ1-2; D is undetermined. CDR3 length equals 10 residues. V was clipped by 1 base and J by 7 bases, with 2 bases between them. Per germline, CDR1 SGHRS and CDR2 YFSETQ. The CDR3 loop reads CASSLSGYTF. Written as DNA, the CDR3 is TGCGCCAGCAGCTTGAGTGGCTACACCTTC.

This clonotype was observed a single time. The CDR3: CASSLRARSEQFF. CDR3 coding DNA: TGTGCCAGCAGCTTAAGGGCGAGATCTGAGCAGTTCTTC. This chain uses TRBV7-3 with TRBJ2-1; D gene ambiguous. The germline V and J ends were trimmed by 1 base and 9 bases, with 10 bases remaining between them. The CDR3 extends over 13 amino acids. Germline assignment: CDR1 SGHTA and CDR2 FQGTGA.

Only a few counts were recorded for this clonotype. The V and J genes are TRBV2 and TRBJ2-1; D unclear. Deletions cut 1 base from V and 4 bases from J, with 11 bases between. The length of the CDR3 is 15 residues. CDR1 is SNHLY, CDR2 FYNNEI, per germline. CDR3: CASSEVRLQYNEQFF. Written as DNA, the CDR3 is TGTGCCAGCAGTGAAGTTCGGCTACAATACAATGAGCAGTTCTTC.

The table lists this clonotype with a few counts. The chain links TRBV28 to TRBJ2-7; D gene uncertain. V was clipped by 2 bases and J by 0 bases, with 11 bases between them. Germline CDR1 MDHEN, CDR2 SYDVKM. The CDR3 extends over 15 amino acids. CDR3 DNA sequence: TGTGCCAGCAGTTTAAGCCAGGCCCACTCCTACGAGCAGTACTTC. Translation: CASSLSQAHSYEQYF.

The J gene is TRBJ2-7, the V gene TRBV5-5; 10 bases are shared with TRBD2. The germline CDR1 and CDR2 sequences are SGHKS and YYEKEE (reference sequence). V was clipped by 3 bases and J by 2 bases; unmatched bases: 11. The CDR3 runs 17 residues. CDR3: CASSWTWTSGSPYEQYF. CDR3 sequence (DNA): TGTGCCAGCAGCTGGACCTGGACTAGCGGTTCTCCCTACGAGCAGTACTTC. Based on the CDR3 plus reference TRBV5-5 and TRBJ2-7, the full variable domain is DAGVTQSPTHLIKTRGQQVTLRCSPISGHKSVSWYQQVLGQGPQFIFQYYEKEERGRGNFPDRFSARQFPNYSSELNVNALLLGDSALYLCASSWTWTSGSPYEQYFGPGTRLTVT.

This clonotype was picked up a small number of times. The chain combines TRBV6-5 with TRBJ2-2; 10 bases align to TRBD2. Germline V CDR1 and CDR2: MNHEY, SVGAGI. There are 16 residues in the CDR3. V shed 0 bases and J 4 bases; nucleotides not matched to a gene: 2. CDR3 region: CASSYSPSGSTGELFF. CDR3 nucleotides: TGTGCCAGCAGTTACTCTCCTAGCGGGAGCACCGGGGAGCTGTTTTTT.

This clonotype was recorded many times. The chain uses TRBV12-3 or TRBV12-4 and TRBJ1-1; no firm D call. V lost 4 bases, J lost 0 bases, and 12 bases lay in between. This CDR3 is built from 15 residues. This CDR3 is CASSSSPRLNTEAFF. The DNA of the CDR3 is TGTGCCAGCAGTTCCTCGCCCCGATTGAACACTGAAGCTTTCTTT.

In its sample, this clonotype was seen many times. The chain couples TRBV7-9 to TRBJ1-1, with TRBD1 identical over 7 bases. The germline gives CDR1 SEHNR, CDR2 FQNEAQ (reference sequence). V lost 5 bases, J lost 4 bases, and 4 bases stayed unmatched. This CDR3 region has 13 residues. The CDR3 DNA sequence: TGTGCCAGCAGCATAACAGGGGTCACTGAAGCTTTCTTT. It is translated as CASSITGVTEAFF.

The sample holds a few counts of this clonotype. CDR3: CSARTPPARGEQFF. CDR3 nucleotides: TGCAGTGCTAGAACCCCCCCGGCTAGGGGTGAGCAGTTCTTC. The chain combines TRBV20-1 with TRBJ2-1; a possible D gene is TRBD1 (5 bases). Per the germline V gene, CDR1 is DFQATT and CDR2 is SNEGSKA (reference sequence). V dropped 2 bases and J dropped 9 bases, with 17 bases sitting between them. The CDR3 runs 14 residues.

This clonotype was recorded at least ten times. The chain is built from TRBV27 and TRBJ2-1; TRBD2 matches at 7 bases. The CDR3 has 16 residues. CDR1 and CDR2 (germline): MNHEY, SMNVEV (reference sequence). J was trimmed by 0 bases and V by 5 bases; bases with no gene match: 7. The CDR3 loop reads CASSILAAPSYNEQFF. The DNA of the CDR3 is TGTGCCAGCAGTATCCTAGCGGCTCCCTCCTACAATGAGCAGTTCTTC.

This clonotype was detected ten times or more. The chain combines TRBV9 with TRBJ2-7; perhaps TRBD1 as D (6 bases). Trimming shortened V by 2 bases and J by 6 bases, and 15 bases separated the two germline ends. CDR3 length: 14 residues. Germline loops: CDR1 SGDLS, CDR2 YYNGEE. CDR3 sequence (DNA): TGTGCCAGCAGCGTCGAAACAGGGCAGGGCGAGCAGTACTTC. This gives the protein CASSVETGQGEQYF.

Ten or more counts support this clonotype. CDR3 loop: CASSYRPSRDLHNEQFF. The CDR3 region has the DNA TGTGCCAGCAGTTATCGACCCTCACGGGACTTGCACAATGAGCAGTTCTTC. This chain links TRBV2 with TRBJ2-1; tentative D call: TRBD2 (6 bases). This CDR3 has 17 amino acids. Germline assignment: CDR1 SNHLY and CDR2 FYNNEI. V shed 5 bases and J shed 5 bases, with 22 bases lying between them. The full variable domain, with the rest looked up from reference TRBV2 and TRBJ2-1, is EPEVTQTPSHQVTQMGQEVILRCVPISNHLYFYWYRQILGQKVEFLVSFYNNEISEKSEIFDDQFSVERPDGSNFTLKIRSTKLEDSAMYFCASSYRPSRDLHNEQFFGPGTRLTVL.

The chain uses TRBV20-1 and TRBJ2-7; 14 positions agree with TRBD2. The V segment lost 6 bases and the J segment 4 bases; nucleotides outside the gene matches: 5. This CDR3 has 14 amino acids. Germline CDR1 is DFQATT and CDR2 is SNEGSKA (reference sequence). The CDR3 DNA sequence: TGCAGTGCCGCGGGACTAGCGGGAGTTTACGAGCAGTACTTC. Translated, it gives CSAAGLAGVYEQYF.

This clonotype was seen repeatedly, ten times or more. CDR3 amino acids: CASSGGGWNTEAFF. The CDR3 DNA reads as TGTGCCAGCAGTGGAGGGGGTTGGAACACTGAAGCTTTCTTT. The chain couples TRBV28 to TRBJ1-1, with a tentative D call TRBD1 (6 bases). The CDR3 length is 14 residues. V lost 5 bases and J 1 base, leaving 11 bases between the germline ends. The germline V gene has CDR1 MDHEN and CDR2 SYDVKM. Looking up the rest from reference TRBV28 and TRBJ1-1 gives the full variable domain: DVKVTQSSRYLVKRTGEKVFLECVQDMDHENMFWYRQDPGLGLRLIYFSYDVKMKEKGDIPEGYSVSREKKERFSLILESASTNQTSMYLCASSGGGWNTEAFFGQGTRLTVV.

This clonotype was seen repeatedly, ten times or more. The chain carries TRBV10-3 and TRBJ2-1; 10 bases match TRBD2. CDR3 length equals 16 residues. CDR1 is ENHRY, CDR2 SYGVKD, per germline. Unmatched junction bases numbered 7, after V lost 0 bases and J lost 8 bases. CDR3 region: CAISESLAGGPHEQFF. DNA of the CDR3: TGTGCCATCAGTGAGTCGTTAGCGGGAGGCCCCCATGAGCAGTTCTTC.

This clonotype was seen many times. The chain combines TRBV28 with TRBJ1-5, with D uncertain. This CDR3 contains 16 residues. Germline V gene data show CDR1 as MDHEN and CDR2 as SYDVKM. Deletions cut 3 bases from V and 3 bases from J, with 15 bases between. This CDR3 reads CASSLPGATNNQPQHF. The CDR3 coding sequence is TGTGCCAGCAGTTTGCCGGGTGCGACTAACAATCAGCCCCAGCATTTT.